This T cell receptor (beta chain) was sequenced during a study of OX40 agonist ivuxolimab in advanced cancers. About the study as a whole: Ivuxolimab, which targeted the costimulatory receptor OX40 (CD134), was an agonistic, fully human IgG2 monoclonal antibody. A male proportion of roughly 80% and a mean age of 60 years, ranging from roughly 23 to 90, were recorded for the dose-escalation cohort. The point of sequencing TCRbeta in the periphery was to test whether ivuxolimab changed TCR sequence diversity and drove clonal T-cell expansion. The monotherapy dose-escalation portion (N of about 52 patients) of the phase I ivuxolimab trial is reported in the paper. Three dose-escalation patients achieved partial responses, one with hepatocellular carcinoma and two with cutaneous melanoma. Of the approximately 50 dose-escalation patients, hepatocellular carcinoma was present in about 20, melanoma in roughly 15, renal cell carcinoma in 9 and head and neck cancer in 9. Intravenous ivuxolimab was administered to patients every 2 weeks at six dose levels: 0.01, 0.1, 0.3, 1.5, 3 and 10 mg/kg. Patients were allowed to have had prior anti-PD-1, anti-PD-L1 or anti-CTLA-4 therapy, and 40% of the dose-escalation patients had previously received checkpoint inhibitors. The investigation overall reported the following: Which antigens the clonally expanded peripheral T cells were specific for was not determined. At doses of 0.1 to 3.0 mg/kg, clonal expansion of both CD4+ and CD8+ T cells in blood was seen between baseline and week 6. Low levels of normalized T-cell clonal expansion were also shown by some nonresponding patients. After ivuxolimab, CD8+ T cells had more expanded clones than CD4+ T cells on average. In the 0.1-3.0 mg/kg groups, partial responders had among the lowest normalized peripheral clonal expansion, particularly in CD8+ T cells.

Cut back by 1 base and 1 base, the V and J ends lie 2 bases apart. The CDR3 measures 13 amino acids from cysteine to phenylalanine. The only DNA kept is the CDR3, 39 bases in frame from the first base. Looking up the germline V gene yields CDR1 SGHTA and CDR2 FQGNSA. Patients with autoimmune disease history or receiving systemic immunosuppression were excluded from the trial. Peripheral blood for TCR sequencing was drawn from every dose cohort at baseline, at cycle 4 day 1 and at cycle 7 day 1. The samples were drawn from a first-in-human, open-label, multicenter phase I dose-escalation trial of ivuxolimab. The trial enrolled adults with locally advanced or metastatic head and neck squamous cell, hepatocellular, melanoma or renal cell carcinoma. Before TCR sequencing, CD4+ T cells and CD8+ T cells from peripheral blood were sorted into separate populations. Genomic DNA was extracted from sorted cells for sequencing of the TCRbeta CDR3 region. TCRbeta CDR3 regions were sequenced using the immunoSEQ Assay. TCRdb obtained this table from immuneACCESS and retained in-frame rearrangements with V and J assigned. These tables miss some clones; where compared with another copy, unresolved V genes account for less than half of the shortfall, and the remainder is unexplained. The sample includes under 70,000 clones, with 65% to 85% observed a single time. Clones ranked in the top ten supply 4.4% of the sample.

On this clone itself: Its specific antigen is unknown. No base quality information exists; no much larger clone differs at one position. Other nucleotide sequences in the sample specify the same CDR3.

Sequenced material: CD4+ or CD8+ T cells sorted from blood, taken in a trial of the OX40 agonist ivuxolimab. The rearrangement combines TRBV7-2 with TRBJ1-5; a confident D gene designation cannot be given. This TCR was recovered from an adult with an advanced solid tumor such as melanoma, head and neck, liver or kidney cancer. The CDR3 region reads CASSLVSNQPQHF. The nucleotide sequence reads as follows: TGTGCCAGCAGCTTAGTAAGCAATCAGCCCCAGCATTTT.